These T cell receptor beta chains were read from a single sample in a study of post-analysis software for immune sequencing data. One entry per CDR3 protein results from TCRdb running MiXCR on the PCR reads. The repertoire holds approximately 630,000 distinct CDR3 sequences, with more than 50% as singletons. The source material was blood. The receptors were sampled from a girl aged 2 to 10 with multiple sclerosis. The CDR3 runs from the conserved cysteine through the conserved F or W. Each record gives: clone size, V gene, J gene, CDR3 protein. A clone size is listed for some rows: how often the clone was seen (once, few, many), or a class if it is expanded.

clone_size: -; v_call: TRBV29-1; j_call: TRBJ1-2; cdr3_aa: CSVEDRPLGYTF
clone_size: -; v_call: TRBV7-2; j_call: TRBJ2-3; cdr3_aa: CASSLVRLAGGSDTQYF
clone_size: -; v_call: TRBV12-3/TRBV12-4; j_call: -; cdr3_aa: CASSYGTSGRAFQETQYF
clone_size: -; v_call: TRBV6-5; j_call: TRBJ2-3; cdr3_aa: CASSYLSGYGTDTQYF
clone_size: few; v_call: TRBV6-5; j_call: TRBJ2-1; cdr3_aa: CASGGLLNEQFF
clone_size: few; v_call: TRBV4-2; j_call: TRBJ2-1; cdr3_aa: CASSQGALAETYNEQFF
clone_size: -; v_call: TRBV29-1; j_call: TRBJ1-2; cdr3_aa: CSPRGGGYTF
clone_size: -; v_call: TRBV29-1; j_call: TRBJ1-1; cdr3_aa: CSVLAHRNTEAFF
clone_size: -; v_call: TRBV4-1; j_call: TRBJ2-1; cdr3_aa: CASSQTSGRGANEQFF
clone_size: -; v_call: TRBV5-1; j_call: TRBJ2-3; cdr3_aa: CASSPAGRAGTSSTDTQYF
clone_size: few; v_call: TRBV5-1; j_call: TRBJ1-2; cdr3_aa: CASSRIPRPNPGDYGYTF
clone_size: few; v_call: TRBV29-1; j_call: -; cdr3_aa: CSVLYRLGEQYF
clone_size: -; v_call: TRBV20-1; j_call: TRBJ2-7; cdr3_aa: CSASGGRAGLYEQYF
clone_size: -; v_call: TRBV20-1; j_call: TRBJ2-1; cdr3_aa: CSARGWARVSYNEQFF
clone_size: -; v_call: TRBV12-3/TRBV12-4; j_call: TRBJ2-3; cdr3_aa: CASAARGFSTDTQYF
clone_size: -; v_call: TRBV25-1; j_call: TRBJ2-1; cdr3_aa: CASSDPGNNEQFF
clone_size: -; v_call: TRBV2; j_call: TRBJ2-2; cdr3_aa: CASSGDGHTGELFF
clone_size: -; v_call: TRBV20-1; j_call: TRBJ2-5; cdr3_aa: CSARDFGEETQYF
clone_size: -; v_call: TRBV2; j_call: TRBJ2-7; cdr3_aa: CALLRDGIYEQYF
clone_size: few; v_call: TRBV29-1; j_call: TRBJ2-3; cdr3_aa: CSVDGRGDTQYF
clone_size: few; v_call: TRBV11-2; j_call: TRBJ2-5; cdr3_aa: CASSLDWRETQYF
clone_size: -; v_call: TRBV12-5; j_call: TRBJ2-7; cdr3_aa: CASGFGTGGNEQYF
clone_size: once; v_call: TRBV12-3/TRBV12-4; j_call: TRBJ1-5; cdr3_aa: CAGSLVGGPVQHF
clone_size: few; v_call: TRBV6-5; j_call: TRBJ2-5; cdr3_aa: CASSYSPYRTSGGAGETQYF
clone_size: few; v_call: TRBV10-3; j_call: TRBJ2-3; cdr3_aa: CATAPGAEYTDTQYF
clone_size: -; v_call: TRBV9; j_call: TRBJ2-7; cdr3_aa: CASSPRPNLSYEQYF
clone_size: -; v_call: TRBV20-1; j_call: TRBJ2-5; cdr3_aa: CSARGEGYRETQYF
clone_size: -; v_call: TRBV7-9; j_call: TRBJ1-1; cdr3_aa: CASSLEGLRAFF
clone_size: few; v_call: TRBV20-1; j_call: TRBJ1-2; cdr3_aa: CSARQAGGNYGYTF
clone_size: -; v_call: TRBV6-5; j_call: TRBJ2-5; cdr3_aa: CASSPWQGESETQYF
clone_size: few; v_call: TRBV7-2; j_call: TRBJ2-1; cdr3_aa: CASSLVAGVHNEQFF
clone_size: few; v_call: TRBV4-1; j_call: TRBJ2-7; cdr3_aa: CASSQGQLYEQYF
clone_size: -; v_call: TRBV6-6; j_call: TRBJ2-5; cdr3_aa: CASSYSVAGTQATQYF
clone_size: once; v_call: TRBV21-1; j_call: TRBJ2-7; cdr3_aa: CASSSPPAGQVTYEQYF
clone_size: -; v_call: TRBV7-2; j_call: TRBJ2-7; cdr3_aa: CASSLWTGENEQYF
clone_size: -; v_call: TRBV5-5; j_call: TRBJ1-1; cdr3_aa: CASSPAKLRLMNTEAFF
clone_size: -; v_call: TRBV5-1; j_call: -; cdr3_aa: CASSLQGWDEQYF
clone_size: -; v_call: TRBV5-1; j_call: TRBJ2-2; cdr3_aa: CASSLVLAGGLDDTGELFF
clone_size: -; v_call: TRBV7-9; j_call: TRBJ2-5; cdr3_aa: CASSLVGPETQYF
clone_size: -; v_call: TRBV20-1; j_call: TRBJ1-5; cdr3_aa: CSARPGEGQPQHF
clone_size: -; v_call: TRBV20-1; j_call: TRBJ2-1; cdr3_aa: CSASGTSGNYNEQFF
clone_size: -; v_call: TRBV29-1; j_call: TRBJ2-1; cdr3_aa: CSVDNLVQEQFF
clone_size: few; v_call: TRBV5-1; j_call: TRBJ1-2; cdr3_aa: CASSLRPGRENGYTF
clone_size: -; v_call: TRBV6-5; j_call: TRBJ2-5; cdr3_aa: CASSVGLAPQETQYF
clone_size: once; v_call: TRBV28; j_call: TRBJ2-3; cdr3_aa: CASSFIAGADTQYF
clone_size: -; v_call: TRBV5-1; j_call: TRBJ2-3; cdr3_aa: CASRGQGGDTQYF
clone_size: -; v_call: TRBV30; j_call: TRBJ2-7; cdr3_aa: CAWSYFRGPKTYEQYF
clone_size: -; v_call: TRBV18; j_call: TRBJ2-1; cdr3_aa: CASSDRDRSSHNEQFF
clone_size: few; v_call: TRBV5-1; j_call: TRBJ1-5; cdr3_aa: CASSPQGGRNQPQHF
clone_size: -; v_call: TRBV3-1; j_call: TRBJ2-7; cdr3_aa: CASSQDPRSEQYF
clone_size: -; v_call: TRBV5-1; j_call: TRBJ2-6; cdr3_aa: CASKGVLLSGANVLTF
clone_size: -; v_call: TRBV5-1; j_call: TRBJ1-1; cdr3_aa: CASSQGRQRGTEAFF
clone_size: -; v_call: TRBV27; j_call: TRBJ1-5; cdr3_aa: CASSLRGIGQPQHF
clone_size: -; v_call: TRBV6-6; j_call: TRBJ1-6; cdr3_aa: CASSRDTRGGSPLHF
clone_size: -; v_call: TRBV12-5; j_call: TRBJ2-1; cdr3_aa: CASGTSLGNEQFF
clone_size: -; v_call: TRBV10-1; j_call: -; cdr3_aa: CASSESDRTETQYF
clone_size: -; v_call: TRBV4-2; j_call: TRBJ2-1; cdr3_aa: CASSQGGEVYNEQFF
clone_size: few; v_call: TRBV20-1; j_call: TRBJ2-1; cdr3_aa: CSARDRQGYYNEQFF